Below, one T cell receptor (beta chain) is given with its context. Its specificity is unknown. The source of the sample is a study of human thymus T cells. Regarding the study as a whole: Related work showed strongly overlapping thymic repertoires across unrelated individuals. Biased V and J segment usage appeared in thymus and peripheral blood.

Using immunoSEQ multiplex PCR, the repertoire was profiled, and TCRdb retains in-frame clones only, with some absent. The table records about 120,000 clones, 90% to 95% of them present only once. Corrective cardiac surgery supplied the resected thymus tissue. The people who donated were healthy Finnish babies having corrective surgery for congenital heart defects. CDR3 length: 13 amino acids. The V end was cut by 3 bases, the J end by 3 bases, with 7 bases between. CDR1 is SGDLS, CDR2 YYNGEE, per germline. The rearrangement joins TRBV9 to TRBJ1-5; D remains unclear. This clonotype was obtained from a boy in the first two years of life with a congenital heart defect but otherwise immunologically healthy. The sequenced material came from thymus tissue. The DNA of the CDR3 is TGTGCCAGCAGCGCGAGTCCCAATCAGCCCCAGCATTTT. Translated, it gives CASSASPNQPQHF.